This is a list of T cell receptor beta chains from one sample in a study of blood T cell repertoires in COVID-19. Clones were sequenced by immunoSEQ multiplex PCR, and TCRdb holds only the in-frame ones, with some missing. The data contain about 160,000 clones, around four fifths of them singletons. The sample taken for sequencing was peripheral blood. The source of these receptors is a woman aged 80 or over with acute or convalescent COVID-19. CDR3s include the opening cysteine and the closing phenylalanine or tryptophan. Each record gives: CDR3 DNA, CDR3 protein, J gene, D gene, V gene, clone size. The D gene is left open where the match is weak. The listing skips clone size in some rows; elsewhere it reads once, few, many or a size class.

cdr3_nt: TGTGCCACCAGTGCCCCGACTAGCGGGAGTGGCAATGAGCAGTTCTTC
cdr3_aa: CATSAPTSGSGNEQFF
j_call: TRBJ2-1
d_call: TRBD2
v_call: TRBV24-1
clone_size: once

cdr3_nt: TGTGCCAGCAGCTCCTCTCCCGGCTCCTACAATGAGCAGTTCTTC
cdr3_aa: CASSSSPGSYNEQFF
j_call: TRBJ2-1
d_call: .
v_call: TRBV6-6
clone_size: .

cdr3_nt: TGCGCCAGCAGCCGACCGGGACAGGGATCATCGGATACGCAGTATTTT
cdr3_aa: CASSRPGQGSSDTQYF
j_call: TRBJ2-3
d_call: TRBD1
v_call: TRBV4-1
clone_size: .

cdr3_nt: TGTGCCAGTAGTATCGGTCCCGAGACAGATACGCAGTATTTT
cdr3_aa: CASSIGPETDTQYF
j_call: TRBJ2-3
d_call: .
v_call: TRBV19
clone_size: few

cdr3_nt: TGCGCCAGCAGCCAAGATCCCGGGGAGAATGGTCAGCCCCAGCATTTT
cdr3_aa: CASSQDPGENGQPQHF
j_call: TRBJ1-5
d_call: .
v_call: TRBV4-1
clone_size: .

cdr3_nt: TGTGCCAGCAGCCCGCCCCCGGACAGCCAAGAGACCCAGTACTTC
cdr3_aa: CASSPPPDSQETQYF
j_call: TRBJ2-5
d_call: .
v_call: TRBV9
clone_size: .

cdr3_nt: TGCGCCAGCAGCCAAAAATACAACAGGGTTGGGGAGCTGTTTTTT
cdr3_aa: CASSQKYNRVGELFF
j_call: TRBJ2-2
d_call: .
v_call: TRBV4-3
clone_size: .

cdr3_nt: TGCGCCAGCAGCCGCGGGACAGGGGAATACGAGCAGTACTTC
cdr3_aa: CASSRGTGEYEQYF
j_call: TRBJ2-7
d_call: TRBD1
v_call: TRBV4-1
clone_size: .

cdr3_nt: TGTGCCAGTAGTATCTCCGGGACTAGCGGGAGCTACCGCTCCTACAATGAGCAGTTCTTC
cdr3_aa: CASSISGTSGSYRSYNEQFF
j_call: TRBJ2-1
d_call: TRBD2
v_call: TRBV19
clone_size: once

cdr3_nt: TGTGCCAGCAGCTTAGGGGACAGGGGTCTCCCCACCATATATTTT
cdr3_aa: CASSLGDRGLPTIYF
j_call: TRBJ1-3
d_call: TRBD1
v_call: TRBV11-2
clone_size: few

cdr3_nt: TGTGCCAGCAGCCAAGTCTGGAGGACTGAAGCTTTCTTT
cdr3_aa: CASSQVWRTEAFF
j_call: TRBJ1-1
d_call: .
v_call: TRBV14
clone_size: .

cdr3_nt: TGTGCCTCAACGACCGCGAGGTTCTCTAAAGCTTTCTTT
cdr3_aa: CASTTARFSKAFF
j_call: TRBJ1-1
d_call: .
v_call: TRBV30
clone_size: .